This T cell receptor (beta chain) was observed in a study of cytotoxic CD8 clonotypes in ibrutinib-treated CLL. Study overall: Investigators reported some 24 partial and 2 complete responses; after median around 63 months, roughly 15 patients remained remitted and roughly twelve progressed.

The data were produced by immunoSEQ multiplex PCR, yet TCRdb's version contains in-frame clones alone and is incomplete. The sample has 200,000 or so clones, roughly 79% seen once; the top ten hold roughly an eighth. There are 14 residues in the CDR3. CDR1 and CDR2 from the germline V gene are PRHDT and FYEKMQ (reference sequence). V lost 5 bases to trimming and J lost 2 bases; unmatched junction nucleotides: 6. The TCR was taken from a human donor with chronic lymphocytic leukemia. V is TRBV13 and J is TRBJ2-7; 7 positions agree with TRBD1. This material consisted of PBMCs, taken after 12 months of ibrutinib treatment. CDR3 protein: CASSPLDRTYEQYF. The DNA for the CDR3 is TGTGCCAGCAGCCCATTGGACAGGACCTACGAGCAGTACTTC.